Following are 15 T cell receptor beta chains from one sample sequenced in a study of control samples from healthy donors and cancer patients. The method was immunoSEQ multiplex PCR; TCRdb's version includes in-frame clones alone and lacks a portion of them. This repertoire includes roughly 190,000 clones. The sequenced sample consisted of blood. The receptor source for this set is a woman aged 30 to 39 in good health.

The CDR3 DNA reads as TGTGCCAGCAGCTGGGGACCCGCGGAGCAGTTCTTC. Translated, it gives CASSWGPAEQFF. V gene TRBV5-4 combines with J gene TRBJ2-1; perhaps D is TRBD1 or TRBD2 (5 bases each). This CDR3 spans 12 amino acids. V shed 3 bases and J shed 10 bases, with 11 bases lying between them. CDR1 is SGHNT and CDR2 is YYREEE in the germline V gene (reference sequence). Drawing the rest from reference TRBV5-4 and TRBJ2-1, the complete variable domain is ETGVTQSPTHLIKTRGQQVTLRCSSQSGHNTVSWYQQALGQGPQFIFQYYREEENGRGNFPPRFSGLQFPNYSSELNVNALELDDSALYLCASSWGPAEQFFGPGTRLTVL.

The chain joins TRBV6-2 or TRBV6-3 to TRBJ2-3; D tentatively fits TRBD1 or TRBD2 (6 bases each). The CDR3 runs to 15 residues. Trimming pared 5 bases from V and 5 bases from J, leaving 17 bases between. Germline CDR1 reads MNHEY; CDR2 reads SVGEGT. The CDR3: CASSLGWGAGDTQYF. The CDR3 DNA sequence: TGTGCCAGCAGTCTCGGGTGGGGGGCCGGAGATACGCAGTATTTT.

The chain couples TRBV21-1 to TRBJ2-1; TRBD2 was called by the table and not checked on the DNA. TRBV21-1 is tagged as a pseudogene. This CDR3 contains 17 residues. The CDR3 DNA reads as TGTGCCAGCAGCAAAAACGTGGAGTCGAGCTCCTACAATGAGCAGTTCTTC. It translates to CASSKNVESSSYNEQFF.

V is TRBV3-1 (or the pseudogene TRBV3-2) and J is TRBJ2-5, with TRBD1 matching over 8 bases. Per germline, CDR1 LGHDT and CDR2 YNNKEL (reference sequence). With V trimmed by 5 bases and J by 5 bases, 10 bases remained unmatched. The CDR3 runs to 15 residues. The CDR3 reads CASSVRTGPFETQYF. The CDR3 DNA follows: TGTGCCAGCAGCGTTCGGACAGGGCCCTTCGAGACCCAGTACTTC.

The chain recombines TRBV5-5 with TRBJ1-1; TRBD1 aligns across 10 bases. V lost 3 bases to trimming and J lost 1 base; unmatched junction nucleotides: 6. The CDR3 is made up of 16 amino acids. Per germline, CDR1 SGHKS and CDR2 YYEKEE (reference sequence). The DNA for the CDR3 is TGTGCCAGCAGCTGGGGACAGGGGACCCCGAACACTGAAGCTTTCTTT. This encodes CASSWGQGTPNTEAFF.

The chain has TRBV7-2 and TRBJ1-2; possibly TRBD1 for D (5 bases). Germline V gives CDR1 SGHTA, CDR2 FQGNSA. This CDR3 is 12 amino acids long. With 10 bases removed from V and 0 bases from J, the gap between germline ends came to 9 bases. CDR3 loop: CATTVTNYGYTF. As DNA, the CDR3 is TGTGCCACGACAGTTACTAACTATGGCTACACCTTC. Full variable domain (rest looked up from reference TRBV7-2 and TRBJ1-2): GAGVSQSPSNKVTEKGKDVELRCDPISGHTALYWYRQSLGQGLEFLIYFQGNSAPDKSGLPSDRFSAERTGGSVSTLTIQRTQQEDSAVYLCATTVTNYGYTFGSGTRLTVV.

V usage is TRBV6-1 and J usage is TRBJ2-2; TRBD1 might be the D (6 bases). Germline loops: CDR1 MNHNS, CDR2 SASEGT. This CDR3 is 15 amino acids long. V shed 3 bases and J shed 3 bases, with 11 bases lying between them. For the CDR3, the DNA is TGTGCCAGCAGTGATTGGGGGCAGTACACCGGGGAGCTGTTTTTT. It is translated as CASSDWGQYTGELFF.

The CDR3 DNA is TGCGCCAGCAGCCCAAAGGAGAGGGGAGATACGCAGTATTTT. Translated, it gives CASSPKERGDTQYF. The V gene is TRBV4-1, the J gene TRBJ2-3; perhaps D is TRBD1 or TRBD2 (5 bases each). This CDR3 spans 14 amino acids. Germline lookup yields CDR1 MGHRA and CDR2 YSYEKL. Trimming removed 4 bases at V and 5 bases at J, with 13 bases between.

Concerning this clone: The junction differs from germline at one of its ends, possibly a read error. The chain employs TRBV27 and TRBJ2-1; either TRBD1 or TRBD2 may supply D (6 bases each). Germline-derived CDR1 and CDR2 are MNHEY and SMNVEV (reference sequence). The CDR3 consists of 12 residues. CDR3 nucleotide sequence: TGTGCCAGCAGTTTATTAGGAGGGGGGAGGCTCTTC. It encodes CASSLLGGGRLF.

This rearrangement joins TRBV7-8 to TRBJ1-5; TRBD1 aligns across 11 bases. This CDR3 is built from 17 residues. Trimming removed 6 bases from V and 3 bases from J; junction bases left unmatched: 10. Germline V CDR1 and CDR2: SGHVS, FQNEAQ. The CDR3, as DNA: TGTGCCAGCAGAAGTACCAGGACAGGGGGCCTCAATCAGCCCCAGCATTTT. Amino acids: CASRSTRTGGLNQPQHF. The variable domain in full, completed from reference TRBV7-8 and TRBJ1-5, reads GAGVSQSPRYKVAKRGQDVALRCDPISGHVSLFWYQQALGQGPEFLTYFQNEAQLDKSGLPSDRFFAERPEGSVSTLKIQRTQQEDSAVYLCASRSTRTGGLNQPQHFGDGTRLSIL.

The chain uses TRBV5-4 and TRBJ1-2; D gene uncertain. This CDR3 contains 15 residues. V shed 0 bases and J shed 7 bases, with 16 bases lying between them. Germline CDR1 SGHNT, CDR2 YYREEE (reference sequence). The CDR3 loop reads CASSLGTGRSGGYTF. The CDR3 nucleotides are TGTGCCAGCAGCTTGGGGACGGGGAGATCCGGTGGCTACACCTTC.

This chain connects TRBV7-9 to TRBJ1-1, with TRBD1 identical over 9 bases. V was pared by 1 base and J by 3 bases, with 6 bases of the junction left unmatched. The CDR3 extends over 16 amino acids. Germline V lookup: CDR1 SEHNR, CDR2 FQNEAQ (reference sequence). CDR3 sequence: CASSLGYRDRDTEAFF. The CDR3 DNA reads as TGTGCCAGCAGCTTAGGTTACCGGGACAGGGACACTGAAGCTTTCTTT.

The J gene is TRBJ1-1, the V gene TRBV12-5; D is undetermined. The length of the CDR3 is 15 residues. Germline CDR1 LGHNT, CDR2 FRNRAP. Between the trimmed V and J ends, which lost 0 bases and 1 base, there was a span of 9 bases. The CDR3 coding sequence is TGTGCTAGTGGTTTGGTTACCGGGAAGAACACTGAAGCTTTCTTT. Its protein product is CASGLVTGKNTEAFF.

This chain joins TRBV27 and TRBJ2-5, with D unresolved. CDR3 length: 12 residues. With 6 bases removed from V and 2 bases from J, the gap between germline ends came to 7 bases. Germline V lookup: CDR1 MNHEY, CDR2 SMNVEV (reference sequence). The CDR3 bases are TGTGCCAGCAGCCATCCGCAAGAGACCCAGTACTTC. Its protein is CASSHPQETQYF.

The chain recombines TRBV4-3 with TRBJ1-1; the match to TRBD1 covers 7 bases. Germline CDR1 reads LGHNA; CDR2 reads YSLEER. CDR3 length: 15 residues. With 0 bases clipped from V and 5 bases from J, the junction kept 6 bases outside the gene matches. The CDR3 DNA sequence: TGCGCCAGCAGCCAAGACCGCAGGGGGGGAACTGAAGCTTTCTTT. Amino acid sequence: CASSQDRRGGTEAFF.